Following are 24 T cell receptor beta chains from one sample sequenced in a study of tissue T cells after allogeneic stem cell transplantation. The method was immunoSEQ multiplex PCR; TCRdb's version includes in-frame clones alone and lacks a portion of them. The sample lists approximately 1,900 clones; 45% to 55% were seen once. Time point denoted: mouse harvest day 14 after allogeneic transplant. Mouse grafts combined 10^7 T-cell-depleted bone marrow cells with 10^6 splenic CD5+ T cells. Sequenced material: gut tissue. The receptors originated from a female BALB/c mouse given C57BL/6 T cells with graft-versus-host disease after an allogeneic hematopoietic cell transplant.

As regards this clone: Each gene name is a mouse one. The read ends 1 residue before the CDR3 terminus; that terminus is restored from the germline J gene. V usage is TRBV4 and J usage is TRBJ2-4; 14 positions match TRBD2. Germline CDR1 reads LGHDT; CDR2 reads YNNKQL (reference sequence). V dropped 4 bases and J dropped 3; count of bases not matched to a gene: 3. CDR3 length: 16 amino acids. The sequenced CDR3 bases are TGTGCCAGCAGCTGGGGACTGGGGGGGCGCCAAAACACCTTGTAC. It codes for CASSWGLGGRQNTLY. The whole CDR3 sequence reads CASSWGLGGRQNTLYF. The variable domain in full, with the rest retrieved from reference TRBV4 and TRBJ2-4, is ETAVFQTPNYHVTQVGNEVSFNCKQTLGHDTMYWYKQDSKKLLKIMFSYNNKQLIVNETVPRRFSPQSSDKAHLNLRIKSVEPEDSAVYLCASSWGLGGRQNTLYFGAGTRLSVL.

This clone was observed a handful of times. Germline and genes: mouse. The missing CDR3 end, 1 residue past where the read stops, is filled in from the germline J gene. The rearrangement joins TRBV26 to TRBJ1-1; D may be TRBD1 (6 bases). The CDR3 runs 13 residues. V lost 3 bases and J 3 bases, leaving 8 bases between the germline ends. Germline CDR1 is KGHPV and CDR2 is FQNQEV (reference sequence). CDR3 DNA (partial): TGTGCCAGCAGTCTACGGACAGACACAGAAGTCTTC. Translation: CASSLRTDTEVF. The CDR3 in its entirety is CASSLRTDTEVFF.

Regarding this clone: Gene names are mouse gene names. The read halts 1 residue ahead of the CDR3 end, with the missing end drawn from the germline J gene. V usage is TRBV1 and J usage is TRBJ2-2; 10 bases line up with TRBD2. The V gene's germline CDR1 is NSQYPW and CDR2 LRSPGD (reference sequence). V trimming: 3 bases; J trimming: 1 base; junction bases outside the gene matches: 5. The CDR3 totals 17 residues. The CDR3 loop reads CTCSATGLGRNTGQLYF. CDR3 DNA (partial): TGCACCTGCAGTGCGACGGGACTGGGGCGAAACACCGGGCAGCTCTAC.

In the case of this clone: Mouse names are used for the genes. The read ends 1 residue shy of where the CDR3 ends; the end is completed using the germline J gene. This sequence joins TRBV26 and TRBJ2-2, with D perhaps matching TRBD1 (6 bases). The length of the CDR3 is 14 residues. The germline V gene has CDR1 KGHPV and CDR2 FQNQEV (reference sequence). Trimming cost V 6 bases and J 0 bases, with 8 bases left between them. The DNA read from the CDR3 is TGTGCCAGCAGCCGGACAGCAAACACCGGGCAGCTCTAC. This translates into CASSRTANTGQLY. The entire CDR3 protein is CASSRTANTGQLYF.

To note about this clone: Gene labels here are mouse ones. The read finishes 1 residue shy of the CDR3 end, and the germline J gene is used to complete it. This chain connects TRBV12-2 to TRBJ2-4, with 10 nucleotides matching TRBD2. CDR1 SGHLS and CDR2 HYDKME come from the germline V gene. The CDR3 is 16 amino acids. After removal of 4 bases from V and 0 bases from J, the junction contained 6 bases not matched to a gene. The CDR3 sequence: CASSTGTGASQNTLYF. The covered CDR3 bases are TGTGCCAGCTCCACCGGGACTGGGGCTAGTCAAAACACCTTGTAC.

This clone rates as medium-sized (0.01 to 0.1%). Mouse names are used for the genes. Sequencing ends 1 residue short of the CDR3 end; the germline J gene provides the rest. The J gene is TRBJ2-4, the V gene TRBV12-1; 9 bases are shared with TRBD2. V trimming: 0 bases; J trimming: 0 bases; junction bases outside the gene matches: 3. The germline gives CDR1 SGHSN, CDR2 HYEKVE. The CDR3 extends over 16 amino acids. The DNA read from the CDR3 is TGTGCCAGCTCTCTCAGCTGGGGGGGTAGTCAAAACACCTTGTAC. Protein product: CASSLSWGGSQNTLY. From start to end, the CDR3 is CASSLSWGGSQNTLYF. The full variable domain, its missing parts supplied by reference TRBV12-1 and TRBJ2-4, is DSGVVQSPRHIIKEKGGRSVLTCIPISGHSNVVWYQQTLGKELKFLIQHYEKVERDKGFLPSRFSVQQFDDYHSEMNMSALELEDSAMYFCASSLSWGGSQNTLYFGAGTRLSVL.

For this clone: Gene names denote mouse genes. The DNA read from the CDR3 is TGTGCCAGCAGTCGCAGGGGAGGAAACACCTTGTAC. Its translation: CASSRRGGNTLY. The entire CDR3 protein reads CASSRRGGNTLYF. This chain connects TRBV26 to TRBJ2-4, with a weak D call TRBD1 (6 bases). The missing CDR3 end, 1 residue past where the read stops, is filled in from the germline J gene. Deletions cut 4 bases from V and 5 bases from J, with 10 bases between. Germline values: CDR1 KGHPV, CDR2 FQNQEV (reference sequence). This CDR3 is 13 amino acids long.

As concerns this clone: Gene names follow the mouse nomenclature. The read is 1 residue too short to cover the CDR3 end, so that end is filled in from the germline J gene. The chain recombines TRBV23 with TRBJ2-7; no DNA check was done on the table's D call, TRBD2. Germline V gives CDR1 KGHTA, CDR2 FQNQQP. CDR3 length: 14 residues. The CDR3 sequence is CSSSPGTGSYEQYF. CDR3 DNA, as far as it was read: TGCTCCAGCAGTCCCGGGACTGGGTCCTATGAACAGTAC.

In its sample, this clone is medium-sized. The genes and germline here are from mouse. The CDR3 loop is CASSLSWGSSYEQYF. CDR3 DNA (partial): TGTGCCAGCAGTCTGTCGTGGGGGAGCTCCTATGAACAGTAC. The chain carries TRBV26 and TRBJ2-7; the D gene is possibly TRBD2 (6 bases). The read falls 1 residue short of the CDR3 end, and the missing part is taken from the germline J gene. Germline CDR1 reads KGHPV; CDR2 reads FQNQEV (reference sequence). The CDR3 is 15 amino acids. V lost 0 bases and J lost 0, with 9 bases in between.

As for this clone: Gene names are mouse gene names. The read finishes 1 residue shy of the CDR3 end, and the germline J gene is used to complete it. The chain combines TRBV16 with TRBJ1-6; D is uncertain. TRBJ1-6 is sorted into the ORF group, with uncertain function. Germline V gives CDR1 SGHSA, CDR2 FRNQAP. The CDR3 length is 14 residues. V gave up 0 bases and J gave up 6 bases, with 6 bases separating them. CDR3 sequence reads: CASSLDNSNSPLYF. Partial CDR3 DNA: TGTGCAAGCAGCTTAGATAACAGTAATTCGCCCCTCTAC.

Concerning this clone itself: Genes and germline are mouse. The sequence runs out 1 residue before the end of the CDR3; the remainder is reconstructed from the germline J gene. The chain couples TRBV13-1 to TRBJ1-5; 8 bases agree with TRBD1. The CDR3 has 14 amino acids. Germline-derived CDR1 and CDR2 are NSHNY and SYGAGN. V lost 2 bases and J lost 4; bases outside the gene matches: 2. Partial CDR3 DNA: TGTGCCAGCAGTGACAGGGGGCTAAACCAGGCTCCGCTT. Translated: CASSDRGLNQAPL. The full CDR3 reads CASSDRGLNQAPLF.

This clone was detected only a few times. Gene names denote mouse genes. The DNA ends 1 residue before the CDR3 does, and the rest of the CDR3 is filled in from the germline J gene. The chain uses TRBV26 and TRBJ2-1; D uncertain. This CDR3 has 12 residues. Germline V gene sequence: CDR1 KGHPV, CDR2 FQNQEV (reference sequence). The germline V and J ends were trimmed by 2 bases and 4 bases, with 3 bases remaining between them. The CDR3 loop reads CASSLEYAEQFF. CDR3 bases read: TGTGCCAGCAGTCTGGAATATGCTGAGCAGTTC.

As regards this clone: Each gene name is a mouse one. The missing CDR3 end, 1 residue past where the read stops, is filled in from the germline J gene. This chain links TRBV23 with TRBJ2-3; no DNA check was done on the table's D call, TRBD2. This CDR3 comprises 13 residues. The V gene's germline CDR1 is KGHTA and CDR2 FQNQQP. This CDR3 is CSSSQTSAETLYF. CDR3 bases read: TGCTCCAGCAGTCAAACTAGTGCAGAAACGCTGTAT.

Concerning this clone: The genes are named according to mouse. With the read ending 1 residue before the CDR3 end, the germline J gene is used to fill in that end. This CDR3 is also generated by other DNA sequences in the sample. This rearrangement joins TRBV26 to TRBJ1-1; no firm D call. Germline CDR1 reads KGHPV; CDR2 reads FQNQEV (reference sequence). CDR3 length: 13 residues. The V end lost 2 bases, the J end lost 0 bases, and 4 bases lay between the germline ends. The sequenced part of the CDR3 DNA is TGTGCCAGCAGTCTGGGACAGAACACAGAAGTCTTC. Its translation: CASSLGQNTEVF. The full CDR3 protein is CASSLGQNTEVFF. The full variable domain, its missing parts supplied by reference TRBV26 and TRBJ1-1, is NSKVIQTPRYLVKGQGQKAKMRCIPEKGHPVVFWYQQNKNNEFKFLINFQNQEVLQQIDMTEKRFSAECPSNSPCSLEIQSSEAGDSALYLCASSLGQNTEVFFGKGTRLTVV.

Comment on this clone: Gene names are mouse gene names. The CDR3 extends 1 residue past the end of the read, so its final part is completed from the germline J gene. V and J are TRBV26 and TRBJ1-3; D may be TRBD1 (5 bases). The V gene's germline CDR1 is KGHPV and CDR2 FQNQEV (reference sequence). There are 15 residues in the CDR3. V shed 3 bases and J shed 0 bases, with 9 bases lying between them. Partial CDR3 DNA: TGTGCCAGCAGTCTAAGGGGTCATTCTGGAAATACGCTCTAT. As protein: CASSLRGHSGNTLY. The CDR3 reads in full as CASSLRGHSGNTLYF.

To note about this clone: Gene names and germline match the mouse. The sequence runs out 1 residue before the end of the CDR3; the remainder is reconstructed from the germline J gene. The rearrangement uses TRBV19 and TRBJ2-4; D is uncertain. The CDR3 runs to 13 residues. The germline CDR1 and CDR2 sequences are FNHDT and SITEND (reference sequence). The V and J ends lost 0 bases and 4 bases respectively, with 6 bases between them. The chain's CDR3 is CASSIVRENTLYF. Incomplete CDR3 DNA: TGTGCCAGCAGTATAGTCCGGGAAAACACCTTGTAC.

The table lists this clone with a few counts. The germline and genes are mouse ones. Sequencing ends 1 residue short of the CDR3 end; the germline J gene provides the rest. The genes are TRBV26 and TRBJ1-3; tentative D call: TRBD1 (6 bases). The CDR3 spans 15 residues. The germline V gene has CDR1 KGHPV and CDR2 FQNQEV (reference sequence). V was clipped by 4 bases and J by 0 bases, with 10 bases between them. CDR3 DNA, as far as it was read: TGTGCCAGCAGTCCGGGACACAATTCTGGAAATACGCTCTAT. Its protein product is CASSPGHNSGNTLY. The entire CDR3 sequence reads CASSPGHNSGNTLYF. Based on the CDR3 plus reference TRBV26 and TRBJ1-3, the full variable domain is NSKVIQTPRYLVKGQGQKAKMRCIPEKGHPVVFWYQQNKNNEFKFLINFQNQEVLQQIDMTEKRFSAECPSNSPCSLEIQSSEAGDSALYLCASSPGHNSGNTLYFGEGSRLIVV.

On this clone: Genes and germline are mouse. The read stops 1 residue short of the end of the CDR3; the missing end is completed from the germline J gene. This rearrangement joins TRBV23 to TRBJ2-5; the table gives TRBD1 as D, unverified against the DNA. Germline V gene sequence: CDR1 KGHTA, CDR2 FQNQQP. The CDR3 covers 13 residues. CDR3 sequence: CSSSPINQDTQYF. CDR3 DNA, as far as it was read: TGCTCCAGCAGCCCAATTAACCAAGACACCCAGTAC.

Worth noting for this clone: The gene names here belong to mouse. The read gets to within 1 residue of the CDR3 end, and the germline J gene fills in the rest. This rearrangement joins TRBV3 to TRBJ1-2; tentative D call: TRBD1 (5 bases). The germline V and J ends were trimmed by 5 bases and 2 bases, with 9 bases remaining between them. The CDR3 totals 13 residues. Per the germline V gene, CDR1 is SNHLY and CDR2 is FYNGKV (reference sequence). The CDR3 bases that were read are TGTGCCAGCAGCAACCAGGGCAACTCCGACTACACC. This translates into CASSNQGNSDYT. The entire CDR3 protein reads CASSNQGNSDYTF.

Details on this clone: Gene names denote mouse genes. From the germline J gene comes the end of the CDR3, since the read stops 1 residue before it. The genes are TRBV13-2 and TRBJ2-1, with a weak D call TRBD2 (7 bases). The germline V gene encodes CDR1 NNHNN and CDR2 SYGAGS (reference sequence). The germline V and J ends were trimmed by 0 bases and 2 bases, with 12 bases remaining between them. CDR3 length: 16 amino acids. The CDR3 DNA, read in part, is TGTGCCAGCGGTGATGAAAGCTGGGGGCACTATGCTGAGCAGTTC. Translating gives CASGDESWGHYAEQF. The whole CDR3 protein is CASGDESWGHYAEQFF.

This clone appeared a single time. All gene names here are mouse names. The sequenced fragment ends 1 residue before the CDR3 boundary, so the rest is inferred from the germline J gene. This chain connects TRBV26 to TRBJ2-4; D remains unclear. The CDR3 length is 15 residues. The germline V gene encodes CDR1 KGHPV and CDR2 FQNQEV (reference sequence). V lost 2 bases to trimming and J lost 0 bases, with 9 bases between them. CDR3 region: CASSLRESSQNTLYF. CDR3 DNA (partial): TGTGCCAGCAGTCTGCGGGAATCTAGTCAAAACACCTTGTAC.

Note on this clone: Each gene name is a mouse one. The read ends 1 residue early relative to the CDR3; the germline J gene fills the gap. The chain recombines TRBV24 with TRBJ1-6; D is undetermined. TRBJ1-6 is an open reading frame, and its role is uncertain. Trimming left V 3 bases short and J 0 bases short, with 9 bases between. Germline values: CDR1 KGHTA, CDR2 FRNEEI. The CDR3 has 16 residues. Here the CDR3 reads CASSLSINSYNSPLYF. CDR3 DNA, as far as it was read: TGTGCCAGCAGTCTTTCAATCAATTCCTATAATTCGCCCCTCTAC.

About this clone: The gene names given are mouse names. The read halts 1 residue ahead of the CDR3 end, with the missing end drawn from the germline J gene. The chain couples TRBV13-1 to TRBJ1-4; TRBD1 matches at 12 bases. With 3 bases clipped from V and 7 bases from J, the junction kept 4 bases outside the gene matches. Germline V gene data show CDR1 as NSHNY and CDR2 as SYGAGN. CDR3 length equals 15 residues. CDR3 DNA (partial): TGTGCCAGCAGTGGCGGGACAGGGGGCACCGAAAGATTATTT. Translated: CASSGGTGGTERLF. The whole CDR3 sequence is CASSGGTGGTERLFF.

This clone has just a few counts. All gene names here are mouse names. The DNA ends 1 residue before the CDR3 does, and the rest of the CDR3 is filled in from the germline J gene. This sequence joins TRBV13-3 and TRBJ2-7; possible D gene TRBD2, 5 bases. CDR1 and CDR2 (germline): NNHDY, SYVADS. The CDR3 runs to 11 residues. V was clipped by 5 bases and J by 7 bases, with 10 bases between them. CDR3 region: CASSLNWEQYF. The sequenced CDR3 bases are TGTGCCAGCAGCCTCAACTGGGAACAGTAC.